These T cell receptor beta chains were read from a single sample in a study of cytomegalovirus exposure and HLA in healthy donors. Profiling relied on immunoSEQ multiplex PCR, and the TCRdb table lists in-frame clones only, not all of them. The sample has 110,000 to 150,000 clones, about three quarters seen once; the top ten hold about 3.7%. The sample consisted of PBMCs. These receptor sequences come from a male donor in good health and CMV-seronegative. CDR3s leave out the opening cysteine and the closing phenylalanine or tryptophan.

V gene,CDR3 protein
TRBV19,ASSTWDSSYEQY
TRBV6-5,ASSPPRGEAF
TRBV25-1,ASSESPKVTGSNYGYT
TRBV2,ASSEGTGKGYEQY
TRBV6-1,ASSEAGGTNQPQH
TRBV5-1,ASSLAAGGQETQY
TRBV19,ASSIGTSLGHEQY
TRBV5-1,ASSLLGELAGAYEQY
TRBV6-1,ASSELGFSYNEQF
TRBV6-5,ASSYHYTGGWTEAF
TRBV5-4,ASSLYSMNTEAF